These 10 T cell receptor beta chains were all obtained from the same sample, sequenced in a study of vaccination and CD4 T cells after COVID-19. Indicated treatment: approximately nine-day PBMC culture with coronavirus spike peptide pools or control peptides (ViraFEST assay). Scientists ran DNA taken from cultured CD4+ T cells through the Oncomine TCR Beta short-read assay for sequencing. Each CDR3 protein is one row after TCRdb ran MiXCR on the PCR reads. The sample records more than 3,000 distinct CDR3 sequences, roughly two thirds being singletons. Their specific antigens are unknown. Sample: CD4+ T cells from blood, cultured in vitro. These receptors were taken from a human donor who had recovered from COVID-19.

V and J are TRBV20-1 and TRBJ1-3, with a weak D call TRBD1 (5 bases). Trimming took 0 bases from V and 4 from J, leaving 7 bases between them. The germline CDR1 and CDR2 sequences are DFQATT and SNEGSKA (reference sequence). The CDR3 consists of 13 residues. The CDR3 loop is CSARDGGGNTIYF. In DNA form, the CDR3 reads TGCAGTGCTAGAGACGGGGGAGGAAACACCATATATTTT.

The chain is built from TRBV4-1 and TRBJ1-4, with D tentatively TRBD1 (5 bases). V lost 6 bases to trimming and J lost 14 bases, with 16 bases between them. CDR3 length equals 12 residues. Per the germline V gene, CDR1 is MGHRA and CDR2 is YSYEKL. CDR3 in DNA: TGCGCCAGCAGTCGTGAGAGTTCAGGGCTGTTTTTT. Translation: CASSRESSGLFF.

This chain joins TRBV6-1 and TRBJ2-4, with 7 bases identical to TRBD1. From germline, CDR1 is MNHNS and CDR2 SASEGT. The V and J ends lost 4 bases and 0 bases, in that order; junction bases with no gene match: 12. This CDR3 contains 18 residues. The CDR3 sequence: CASSVSGQTFLAKNIQYF. CDR3 DNA: TGTGCCAGCAGTGTATCGGGACAGACCTTTTTAGCCAAAAACATTCAGTACTTC.

The chain uses TRBV7-9 and TRBJ1-1; TRBD1 aligns across 10 bases. The CDR3 totals 14 residues. The J segment lost 5 bases and the V segment lost 5 bases, leaving 5 bases of the junction unmatched. CDR1 and CDR2 from the germline V gene are SEHNR and FQNEAQ (reference sequence). This CDR3 is CASSPGQGITEAFF. The DNA of the CDR3 is TGTGCCAGCAGCCCGGGACAGGGGATAACTGAAGCTTTCTTT.

CDR3 bases: TGTGCCAGCAGTTTAAACATGATTCCCTACGAGCAGTACTTC. This translates into CASSLNMIPYEQYF. The rearrangement links TRBV28 to TRBJ2-7; D is unresolved. The V gene's germline CDR1 is MDHEN and CDR2 SYDVKM. The germline V and J ends were trimmed by 2 bases and 2 bases, with 10 bases remaining between them. This CDR3 is 14 amino acids long.

The chain couples TRBV6-1 to TRBJ2-7; 8 nucleotides agree with TRBD1. The CDR3 covers 14 residues. From germline, CDR1 is MNHNS and CDR2 SASEGT. Losses at the gene ends were 2 bases for V and 2 bases for J; bases not matched to a gene: 2. The CDR3 bases are TGTGCCAGCAGTGAAAGACAGGGGCCCTACGAGCAGTACTTC. Its translation: CASSERQGPYEQYF.

V usage is TRBV6-1 and J usage is TRBJ2-1; TRBD1 agrees at 7 bases. Trimming removed 8 bases from V and 1 base from J; junction bases left unmatched: 11. Germline CDR1 MNHNS, CDR2 SASEGT. The CDR3 length is 16 residues. CDR3 DNA sequence: TGTGCCAGCTCCGAGGGGGCTACCGGTTCCTACAATGAGCAGTTCTTC. Its protein is CASSEGATGSYNEQFF.

The J gene is TRBJ1-2, the V gene TRBV12-3 or TRBV12-4; tentative D call: TRBD1 (5 bases). V lost 3 bases and J 0 bases, leaving 8 bases between the germline ends. The length of the CDR3 is 14 residues. CDR3 nucleotide sequence: TGTGCCAGCAGTTTCTCAGGGCCTAACTATGGCTACACCTTC. Translated: CASSFSGPNYGYTF.

The chain is built from TRBV25-1 and TRBJ1-6; 7 bases are shared with TRBD1. Germline V gene lookup returns CDR1 MGHDK and CDR2 SYGVNS. The CDR3 contains 15 residues. Trimming took 1 base from V and 7 from J; bases not matched to a gene: 4. The CDR3 is CASSEFDRENSPLHF. The CDR3 DNA reads TGTGCCAGCAGTGAATTTGACAGGGAGAATTCACCCCTCCACTTT.

This clonotype has just one count. The V and J genes are TRBV6-1 and TRBJ1-5, with 7 bases that match TRBD1. V shed 7 bases, J shed 0 bases, and the junction held 12 bases outside the gene matches. CDR1 and CDR2 (germline): MNHNS, SASEGT. CDR3 length: 17 amino acids. CDR3 coding DNA: TGTGCCAGCATCTACCTAACTGGACAGGTTAGCAATCAGCCCCAGCATTTT. As protein: CASIYLTGQVSNQPQHF.